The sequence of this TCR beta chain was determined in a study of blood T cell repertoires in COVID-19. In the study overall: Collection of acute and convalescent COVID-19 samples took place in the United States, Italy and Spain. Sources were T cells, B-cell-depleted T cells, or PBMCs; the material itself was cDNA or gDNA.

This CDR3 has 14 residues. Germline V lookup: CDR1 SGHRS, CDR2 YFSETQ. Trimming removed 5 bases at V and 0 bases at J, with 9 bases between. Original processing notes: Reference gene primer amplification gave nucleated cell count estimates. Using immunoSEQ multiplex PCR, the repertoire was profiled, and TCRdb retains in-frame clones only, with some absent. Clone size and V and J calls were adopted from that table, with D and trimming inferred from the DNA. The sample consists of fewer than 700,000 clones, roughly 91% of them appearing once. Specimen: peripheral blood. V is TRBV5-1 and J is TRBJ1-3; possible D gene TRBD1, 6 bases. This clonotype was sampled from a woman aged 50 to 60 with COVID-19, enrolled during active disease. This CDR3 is CASRSGDSGNTIYF. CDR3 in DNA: TGCGCCAGCAGATCAGGGGACTCTGGAAACACCATATATTTT.